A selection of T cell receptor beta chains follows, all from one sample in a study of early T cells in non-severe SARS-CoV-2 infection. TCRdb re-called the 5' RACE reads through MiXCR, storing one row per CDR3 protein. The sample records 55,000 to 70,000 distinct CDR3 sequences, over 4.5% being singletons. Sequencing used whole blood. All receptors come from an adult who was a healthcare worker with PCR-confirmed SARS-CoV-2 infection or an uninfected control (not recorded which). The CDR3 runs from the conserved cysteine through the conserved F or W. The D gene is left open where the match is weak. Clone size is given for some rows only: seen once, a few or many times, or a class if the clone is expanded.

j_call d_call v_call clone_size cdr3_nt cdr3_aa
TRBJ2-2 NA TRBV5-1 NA TGCGCCAGCACGTGGAAGGGTCCGAACACCGGGGAGCTGTTTTTT CASTWKGPNTGELFF
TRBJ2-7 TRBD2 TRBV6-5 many TGTGCCAGCAGTTTCGGGACTAGTACTAACGAGCAGTACTTC CASSFGTSTNEQYF
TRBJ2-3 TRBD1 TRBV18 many TGTGCCAGCTCATCAAGACAGGGGAGTGATCGGACAGATACGCAGTATTTT CASSSRQGSDRTDTQYF
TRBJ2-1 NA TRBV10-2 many TGCGCCAGCACCGATGGTGACAGGAGCTCCTACAATGAGCAGTTCTTC CASTDGDRSSYNEQFF
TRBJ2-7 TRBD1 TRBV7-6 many TGTGCCAGCAGCTTAGACAGGGGACCGTACGAGCAGTACTTC CASSLDRGPYEQYF
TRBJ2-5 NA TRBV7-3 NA TGTGCCAGCAGCCCCCGCCCGGGTAGCCAAGAGACCCAGTACTTC CASSPRPGSQETQYF
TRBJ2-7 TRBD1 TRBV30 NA TGTGCCGGATGGACAGGTGGATTGTACGAGCAGTACTTC CAGWTGGLYEQYF
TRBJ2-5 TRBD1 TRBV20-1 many TGCAGTGCTAGAGATCAGTATTGGACAGGAGGAGAGGAGACCCAGTACTTC CSARDQYWTGGEETQYF
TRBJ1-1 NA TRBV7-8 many TGTGCCAGCAGCTCTTCCGAGAACACTGAAGCTTTCTTT CASSSSENTEAFF
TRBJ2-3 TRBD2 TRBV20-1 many TGCAGTGCTAGCCCCACCAGCGGGGGGTACACAGATACGCAGTATTTT CSASPTSGGYTDTQYF
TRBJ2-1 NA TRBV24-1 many TGTGCCACCGGGGCCACCTACAATGAGCAGTTCTTC CATGATYNEQFF
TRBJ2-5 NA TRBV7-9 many TGTGCCAGCAGCTTAGTCCTGGGGGTTCAACAAGAGACCCAGTACTTC CASSLVLGVQQETQYF
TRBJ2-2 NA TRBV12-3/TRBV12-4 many TGTGCCAACCGACGTGGAGAAAACACCGGGGAGCTGTTTTTT CANRRGENTGELFF
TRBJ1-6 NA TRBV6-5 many TGTGCCAGCAGTTACTCTCTGAGGGCGTCCTATAATTCACCCCTCCACTTT CASSYSLRASYNSPLHF
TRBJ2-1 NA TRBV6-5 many TGTGCCAGCAGTTACCAGACAGGCCCATGGGAGCAGTTCTTC CASSYQTGPWEQFF
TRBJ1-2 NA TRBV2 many TGTGCCAGCAGTGAAAGGCGCAGGGTCCCCTCAACCTATGGCTACACCTTC CASSERRRVPSTYGYTF
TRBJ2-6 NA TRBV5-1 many TGCGCCAGCAGCTTGTCCGCTCTCTGGGCTTCTGGGGCCAACGTCCTGACTTTC CASSLSALWASGANVLTF
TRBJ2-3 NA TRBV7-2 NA TGTGCCAGCAGCTCTGTGGGGGCGGGGACGCCCACAGATACGCAGTATTTT CASSSVGAGTPTDTQYF
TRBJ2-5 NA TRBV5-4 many TGTGCCAGCAGCTTTTCTAGCGAAGAGACCCAGTACTTC CASSFSSEETQYF
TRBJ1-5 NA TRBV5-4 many TGTGCCAGCAGCTTCCGACAGACCTATAGCAATCAGCCCCAGCATTTT CASSFRQTYSNQPQHF
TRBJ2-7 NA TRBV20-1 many TGCAGTGCTAGGGAACCAGGGACCTTATCCTACGAGCAGTACTTC CSAREPGTLSYEQYF
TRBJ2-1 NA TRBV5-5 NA TGTGCCAGCAGCTGGGTCATGTCGAATGAGCAGTTCTTC CASSWVMSNEQFF
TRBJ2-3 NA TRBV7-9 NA TGTGCCAGCAGCTATGACCGGCGTTTGGGGACAGATACGCAGTATTTT CASSYDRRLGTDTQYF
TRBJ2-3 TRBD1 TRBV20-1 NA TGCAGTGCGAGATCGACAGGGGGCGAGCCAGATACGCAGTATTTT CSARSTGGEPDTQYF
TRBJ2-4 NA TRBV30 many TGTGCCTGGAGCACAAAAAACATTCAGTACTTC CAWSTKNIQYF
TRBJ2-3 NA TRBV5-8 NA TGTGCCAGCCCCGCTATTTGGGAGAGCACAGATACGCAGTATTTT CASPAIWESTDTQYF
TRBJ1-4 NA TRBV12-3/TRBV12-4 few TGTGCCAGCAGTGAGGCCGGTAATGAAAAACTGTTTTTT CASSEAGNEKLFF
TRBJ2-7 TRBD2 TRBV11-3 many TGTGCCAGCAGCCCCCGGGGAGGGGCCTCCTACGAGCAGTACTTC CASSPRGGASYEQYF
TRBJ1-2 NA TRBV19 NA TGTGCCAGTAACGGGAACTATGGCTACACCTTC CASNGNYGYTF
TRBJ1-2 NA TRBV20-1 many TGCAGTGCTAGAGATCCCCCAGGGTCCTATGGCTACACCTTC CSARDPPGSYGYTF
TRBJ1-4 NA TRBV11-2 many TGTGCCAGCAGCCGCACCGGGACACTGAATGAAAAACTGTTTTTT CASSRTGTLNEKLFF
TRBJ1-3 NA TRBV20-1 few TGCAGTGCTTATACTCAGGGAGCTGGAAACACCATATATTTT CSAYTQGAGNTIYF
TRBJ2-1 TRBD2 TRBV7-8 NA TGTGCCAGCAGTTTTACGGGACTAGCGGGAGACAATGAGCAGTTCTTC CASSFTGLAGDNEQFF
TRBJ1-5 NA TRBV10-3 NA TGTGCCATCAGTCCCGGACTTAATCAGCCCCAGCATTTT CAISPGLNQPQHF
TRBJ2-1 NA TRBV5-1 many TGCGCCAGCAGCTTGGATTGGGTAGGGAATGAGCAGTTCTTC CASSLDWVGNEQFF
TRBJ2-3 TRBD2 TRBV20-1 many TGCAGTGCTGCAACCCCTAGCGGGGGGATCACAGATACGCAGTATTTT CSAATPSGGITDTQYF
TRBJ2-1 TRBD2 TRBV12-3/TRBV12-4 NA TGTGCCAGCAGTTTAGTCCCCGGGACTACAGACAATGAGCAGTTCTTC CASSLVPGTTDNEQFF
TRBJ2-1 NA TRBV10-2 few TGCGCCAGCAGTGATTCTTCCCGAGGGCAGTTCTTC CASSDSSRGQFF
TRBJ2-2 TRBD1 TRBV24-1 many TGTGCCACCAGTGATGGACAGGGAACCGGGGAGCTGTTTTTT CATSDGQGTGELFF
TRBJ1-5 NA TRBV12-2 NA TGTGCAAGTCACGTATGGGGGGCTGACCAGCCCCAGCATTTT CASHVWGADQPQHF
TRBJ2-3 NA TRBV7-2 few TGTGCCAGCAGCCCCCCCGGGGGGCCGAACACAGATACGCAGTATTTT CASSPPGGPNTDTQYF
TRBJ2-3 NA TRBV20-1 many TGCAGTGCTACGGATTATAGCGGCAGCACAGATACGCAGTATTTT CSATDYSGSTDTQYF
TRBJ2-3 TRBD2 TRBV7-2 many TGTGCCAGCAGCGTTAATAGCGGGAGGGCCCCAGATACGCAGTATTTT CASSVNSGRAPDTQYF
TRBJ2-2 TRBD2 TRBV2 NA TGTGCCAGCAGACTAGCGGGGTACACCGGGGAGCTGTTTTTT CASRLAGYTGELFF
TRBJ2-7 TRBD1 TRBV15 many TGTGCCACCAGCAGTCCGGGACAGAAGGAATACGAGCAGTACTTC CATSSPGQKEYEQYF
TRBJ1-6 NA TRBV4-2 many TGTGCCAGCAGCCATCCGACAGGCTATAATTCACCCCTCCACTTT CASSHPTGYNSPLHF
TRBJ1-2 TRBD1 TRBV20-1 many TGCAGTGCCCGAACAGGGGAAAGTGGCTATGGCTACACCTTC CSARTGESGYGYTF
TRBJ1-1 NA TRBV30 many TGTGGATTCGCGACAGGGAACACTGAAGCTTTCTTT CGFATGNTEAFF
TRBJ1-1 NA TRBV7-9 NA TGTGCCAGCAGCCCAGACACTCCGCCTGAAGCTTTCTTT CASSPDTPPEAFF
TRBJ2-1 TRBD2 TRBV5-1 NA TGCGCCAGCAGCTTCAGGACTAGCGGGGGGCCGAGCTCCTACAATGAGCAGTTCTTC CASSFRTSGGPSSYNEQFF
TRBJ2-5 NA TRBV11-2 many TGTGCCAGCACTTTAGTTGGGGGCGTCAGAGAGACCCAGTACTTC CASTLVGGVRETQYF
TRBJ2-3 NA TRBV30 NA TGTGCCTGGAGCTTCGGCTTAGGGGTCACAGATACGCAGTATTTT CAWSFGLGVTDTQYF
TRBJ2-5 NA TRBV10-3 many TGTGCCATCAGTGAGGGGGAAGAGACCCAGTACTTC CAISEGEETQYF
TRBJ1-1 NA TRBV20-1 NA TGCAGTGCTACCGGGGGGATGAACACTGAAGCTTTCTTT CSATGGMNTEAFF
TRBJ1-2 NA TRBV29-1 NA TGCAGCGTTTCCCGAATAAAGAATAACTATGGCTACACCTTC CSVSRIKNNYGYTF